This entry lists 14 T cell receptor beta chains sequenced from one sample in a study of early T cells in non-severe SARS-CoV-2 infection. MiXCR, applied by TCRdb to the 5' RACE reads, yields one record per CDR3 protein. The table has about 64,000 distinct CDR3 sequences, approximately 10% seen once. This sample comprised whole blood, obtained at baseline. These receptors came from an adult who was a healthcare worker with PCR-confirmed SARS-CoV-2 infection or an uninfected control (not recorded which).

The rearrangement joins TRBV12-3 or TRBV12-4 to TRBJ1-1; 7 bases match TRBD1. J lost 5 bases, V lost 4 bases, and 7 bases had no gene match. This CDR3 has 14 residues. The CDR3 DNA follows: TGTGCCAGCAGTTATTCTGACAGGGTGACTGAAGCTTTCTTT. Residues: CASSYSDRVTEAFF.

The CDR3 loop reads CASSPGGWTEAFF. CDR3 nucleotide sequence: TGTGCCAGCTCACCAGGGGGATGGACTGAAGCTTTCTTT. This chain connects TRBV18 to TRBJ1-1, with D perhaps TRBD1 (5 bases). V was trimmed by 2 bases and J by 5 bases, leaving 9 bases between them. The germline CDR1 and CDR2 sequences are KGHSH and LQKENI. The CDR3 is 13 residues long.

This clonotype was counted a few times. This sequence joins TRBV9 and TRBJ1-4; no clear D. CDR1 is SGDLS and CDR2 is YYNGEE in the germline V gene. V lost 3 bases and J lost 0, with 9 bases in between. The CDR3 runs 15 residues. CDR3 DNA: TGTGCCAGCAGCGAAGGACCGGCAACTAATGAAAAACTGTTTTTT. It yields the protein CASSEGPATNEKLFF.

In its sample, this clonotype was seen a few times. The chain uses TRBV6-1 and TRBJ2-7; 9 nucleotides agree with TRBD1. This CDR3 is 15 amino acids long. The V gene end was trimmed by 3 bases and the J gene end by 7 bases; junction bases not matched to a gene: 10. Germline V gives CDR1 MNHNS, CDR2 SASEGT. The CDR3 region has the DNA TGTGCCAGCAGTGAGCTGGGACAGGGATTGGGGGAGCAGTACTTC. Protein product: CASSELGQGLGEQYF.

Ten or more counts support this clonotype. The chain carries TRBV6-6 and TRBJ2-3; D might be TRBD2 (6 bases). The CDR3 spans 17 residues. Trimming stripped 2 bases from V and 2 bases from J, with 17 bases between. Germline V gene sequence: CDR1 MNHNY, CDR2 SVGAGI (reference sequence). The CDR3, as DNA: TGTGCCAGCAGTTACCTTCTCACTAGCTCACCCACAGATACGCAGTATTTT. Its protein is CASSYLLTSSPTDTQYF.

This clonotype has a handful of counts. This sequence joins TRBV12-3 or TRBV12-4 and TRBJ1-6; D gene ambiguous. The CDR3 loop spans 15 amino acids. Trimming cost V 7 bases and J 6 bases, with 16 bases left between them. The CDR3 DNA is TGTGCCAGCAAAACAAACCGGGCCACTAATTCACCCCTCCACTTT. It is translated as CASKTNRATNSPLHF.

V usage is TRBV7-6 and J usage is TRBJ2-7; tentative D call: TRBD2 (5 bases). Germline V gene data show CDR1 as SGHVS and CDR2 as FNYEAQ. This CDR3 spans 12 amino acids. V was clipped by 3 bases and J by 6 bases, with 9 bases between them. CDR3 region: CASSFPAGEQYF. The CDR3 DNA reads TGTGCCAGCAGCTTCCCGGCGGGCGAGCAGTACTTC.

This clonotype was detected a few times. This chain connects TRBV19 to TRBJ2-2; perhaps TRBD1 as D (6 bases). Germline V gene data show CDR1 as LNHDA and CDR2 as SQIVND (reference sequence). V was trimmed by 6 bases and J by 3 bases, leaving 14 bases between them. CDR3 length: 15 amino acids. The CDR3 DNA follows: TGTGCCAGTAGCTACAGGGTGGGCGACACCGGGGAGCTGTTTTTT. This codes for CASSYRVGDTGELFF.

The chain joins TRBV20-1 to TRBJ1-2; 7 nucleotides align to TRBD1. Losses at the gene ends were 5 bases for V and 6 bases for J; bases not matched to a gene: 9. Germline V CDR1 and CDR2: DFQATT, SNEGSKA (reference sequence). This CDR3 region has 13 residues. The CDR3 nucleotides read TGCAGTGCTCCTTTCGACAGGGCAGATGGCTACACCTTC. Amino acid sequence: CSAPFDRADGYTF.

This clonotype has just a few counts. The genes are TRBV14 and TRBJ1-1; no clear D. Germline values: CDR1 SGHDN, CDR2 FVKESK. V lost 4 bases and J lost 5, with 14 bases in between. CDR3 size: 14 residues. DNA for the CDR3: TGTGCCAGCAGCCGGGCCGGGGTTCGAACTGAAGCTTTCTTT. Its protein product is CASSRAGVRTEAFF.

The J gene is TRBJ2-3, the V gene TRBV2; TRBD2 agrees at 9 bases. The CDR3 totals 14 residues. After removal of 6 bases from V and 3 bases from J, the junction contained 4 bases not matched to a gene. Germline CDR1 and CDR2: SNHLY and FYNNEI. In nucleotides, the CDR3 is TGTGCCAGCAGCGTTAGCGGGGGAACAGATACGCAGTATTTT. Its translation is CASSVSGGTDTQYF.

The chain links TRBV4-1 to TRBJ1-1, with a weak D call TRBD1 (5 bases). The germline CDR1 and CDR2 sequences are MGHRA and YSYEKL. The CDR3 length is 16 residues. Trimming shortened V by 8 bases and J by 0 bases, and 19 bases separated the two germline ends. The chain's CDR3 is CASRSPLQGMNTEAFF. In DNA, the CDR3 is TGCGCCAGCCGATCCCCTCTTCAGGGTATGAACACTGAAGCTTTCTTT.

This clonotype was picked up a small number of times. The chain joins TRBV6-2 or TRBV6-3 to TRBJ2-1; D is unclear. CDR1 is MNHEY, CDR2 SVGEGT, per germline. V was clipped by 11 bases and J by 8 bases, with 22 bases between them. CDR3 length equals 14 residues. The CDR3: CAFPATSRTDEQFF. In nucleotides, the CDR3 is TGTGCCTTTCCCGCGACATCCAGGACGGATGAGCAGTTCTTC.

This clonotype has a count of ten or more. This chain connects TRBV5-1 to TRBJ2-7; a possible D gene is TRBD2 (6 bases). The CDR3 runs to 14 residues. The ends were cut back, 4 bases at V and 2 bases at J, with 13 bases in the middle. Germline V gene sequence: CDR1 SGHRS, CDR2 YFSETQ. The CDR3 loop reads CASSLPGGAYEQYF. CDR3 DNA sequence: TGCGCCAGCAGCCTCCCCGGGGGTGCCTACGAGCAGTACTTC.